These 30 T cell receptor beta chains originate from one sample sequenced in a study of blood T cells in healthy people across ages. A second PCR, run for about 7 to 12 cycles, used a sample-barcoded 5' primer plus a J-beta primer mix. Each CDR3 protein is one row after TCRdb ran MiXCR on the 5' RACE reads. Of almost 550,000 distinct CDR3 sequences in the sample, around 24% are singletons; the top ten hold just over 8.5%. The data were also submitted as part of a second study, on T cells of mothers and their children.

Sequenced: blood. These TCRs come from a boy aged 5-17 years in good health.

This clonotype was counted a few times. V and J are TRBV3-1 and TRBJ2-5; D possibly uses TRBD1 or TRBD2 (5 bases each). Germline V gives CDR1 LGHDT, CDR2 YNNKEL (reference sequence). The ends were cut back, 4 bases at V and 5 bases at J, with 17 bases in the middle. The CDR3 has 15 residues. The CDR3 DNA reads as TGTGCCAGCAGCCTAAGTACTGGGGCGGGCGAGACCCAGTACTTC. Its protein product is CASSLSTGAGETQYF.

There are a few counts of this clonotype. V usage is TRBV5-1 and J usage is TRBJ1-3; D call uncertain. Between the trimmed V and J ends, which lost 5 bases and 1 base, there was a span of 13 bases. Germline CDR1 SGHRS, CDR2 YFSETQ. CDR3 length: 15 residues. The CDR3 DNA reads as TGCGCCAGCAGTTATGAGCAGACATCTGGAAACACCATATATTTT. Amino acids: CASSYEQTSGNTIYF.

The V and J genes are TRBV9 and TRBJ1-3; TRBD1 might be the D (5 bases). Germline loops: CDR1 SGDLS, CDR2 YYNGEE. V was shortened by 0 bases and J by 0 bases, with 10 bases between the two germline ends. CDR3 length: 16 amino acids. CDR3 sequence: CASSVAQGSSGNTIYF. CDR3 in DNA: TGTGCCAGCAGCGTAGCCCAGGGATCCTCTGGAAACACCATATATTTT. Supplemented by reference TRBV9 and TRBJ1-3, the full variable domain reads DSGVTQTPKHLITATGQRVTLRCSPRSGDLSVYWYQQSLDQGLQFLIQYYNGEERAKGNILERFSAQQFPDLHSELNLSSLELGDSALYFCASSVAQGSSGNTIYFGEGSWLTVV.

This clonotype was detected only a few times. The rearrangement uses TRBV6-4 and TRBJ1-1; D gene uncertain. The V gene's germline CDR1 is MRHNA and CDR2 SNTAGT. V was pared by 2 bases and J by 1 base, with 5 bases between. The CDR3 is 13 amino acids. The CDR3 coding sequence is TGTGCCAGCAGTGACAGTCCGAACACTGAAGCTTTCTTT. This translates into CASSDSPNTEAFF.

In this sample, this clonotype turned up a few times. The chain combines TRBV29-1 with TRBJ2-7; 7 bases map to TRBD2. The end of the DNA aligns better with TRBJ2-1, so the J call may be wrong. This CDR3 spans 15 amino acids. Per germline, CDR1 SQVTM and CDR2 ANQGSEA. Written as DNA, the CDR3 is TGCAGCGTGCCTGGGGGGGGGACTATCTACAATGAGCAGTTCTTC. The encoded protein is CSVPGGGTIYNEQFF.

The rearrangement links TRBV12-3 or TRBV12-4 to TRBJ2-7; tentatively, D is TRBD1 or TRBD2 (6 bases each). V lost 1 base, J lost 0 bases, and 10 bases lay in between. The CDR3 has 15 residues. The CDR3 nucleotides are TGTGCCAGCAGTTTAGAGGGGGGAATCTCCTACGAGCAGTACTTC. The encoded protein is CASSLEGGISYEQYF.

The chain is built from TRBV4-1 and TRBJ2-1; possible D gene TRBD1, 5 bases. The end of the DNA aligns better with TRBJ2-5, so the J call may be wrong. The CDR3 contains 16 residues. Germline V gene data show CDR1 as MGHRA and CDR2 as YSYEKL. The CDR3 coding sequence is TGCGCCAGCAGCCAAGTGGCACCAGGGCTGAAGGAGACCCAGTACTTC. Translated, it gives CASSQVAPGLKETQYF.

The rearrangement joins TRBV27 to TRBJ1-1; D uncertain. Between the trimmed V and J ends, which lost 4 bases and 6 bases, there was a span of 18 bases. The CDR3 is made up of 15 amino acids. Germline values: CDR1 MNHEY, CDR2 SMNVEV (reference sequence). For the CDR3, the DNA is TGTGCCAGCAGTTCAGTCCGGGTGGAGGTCTCTGAAGCTTTCTTT. Protein sequence: CASSSVRVEVSEAFF.

The V call is TRBV11-1, the J call TRBJ1-2; tentative D call: TRBD1 (5 bases). Per germline, CDR1 SGHAT and CDR2 FQDESV (reference sequence). Trimming removed 3 bases at V and 4 bases at J, with 15 bases between. The CDR3 has 15 amino acids. The CDR3 region has the DNA TGTGCCAGCAGCTTTTCCGGGGCGGTCCCCTATGGCTACACCTTC. Protein sequence: CASSFSGAVPYGYTF. Full variable domain (outside the CDR3, taken from reference TRBV11-1 and TRBJ1-2): EAEVAQSPRYKITEKSQAVAFWCDPISGHATLYWYRQILGQGPELLVQFQDESVVDDSQLPKDRFSAERLKGVDSTLKIQPAELGDSAMYLCASSFSGAVPYGYTFGSGTRLTVV.

This rearrangement joins TRBV4-3 to TRBJ2-3, with 8 bases identical to TRBD2. CDR1 LGHNA and CDR2 YSLEER come from the germline V gene. V lost 0 bases, J lost 3 bases, and 5 bases stayed unmatched. This CDR3 spans 16 amino acids. The CDR3 spells CASSQEEGLGTDTQYF. In nucleotides, the CDR3 is TGCGCCAGCAGCCAAGAAGAGGGACTAGGTACAGATACGCAGTATTTT.

The V and J genes are TRBV6-1 and TRBJ2-5, with TRBD1 matching 8 bases. V shed 5 bases, J shed 4 bases, and the junction held 15 bases outside the gene matches. The germline V gene has CDR1 MNHNS and CDR2 SASEGT. The CDR3 runs 17 residues. The CDR3 bases are TGTGCCAGCAGTCAAACCTGGACGGGGACAGGTGGAGAGACCCAGTACTTC. Its protein is CASSQTWTGTGGETQYF.

The sample holds a few counts of this clonotype. The chain links TRBV7-2 to TRBJ1-1; no definite D call. Germline assignment: CDR1 SGHTA and CDR2 FQGNSA. This CDR3 is built from 17 residues. The germline V and J ends were trimmed by 1 base and 1 base, with 16 bases remaining between them. The chain's CDR3 is CASSLVSPIGQNTEAFF. DNA of the CDR3: TGTGCCAGCAGCTTAGTGTCTCCTATAGGGCAGAACACTGAAGCTTTCTTT.

The chain carries TRBV4-3 and TRBJ1-4; D unclear. The CDR3 extends over 17 amino acids. Germline V gene sequence: CDR1 LGHNA, CDR2 YSLEER. Trimming left V 2 bases short and J 3 bases short, with 16 bases between. Here the CDR3 DNA reads TGCGCCAGCAGCCAACATTTCGACGGGATGGCTAATGAAAAACTGTTTTTT. Its protein is CASSQHFDGMANEKLFF.

The rearrangement links TRBV4-1 to TRBJ2-3; 8 bases map to TRBD2. The length of the CDR3 is 15 residues. The germline V gene has CDR1 MGHRA and CDR2 YSYEKL. The junction had 2 bases not matched to a gene; V was cut back by 1 base and J by 2 bases. In DNA, the CDR3 is TGCGCCAGCAGCCAAGCGGGAGGGCCCACAGATACGCAGTATTTT. Protein sequence: CASSQAGGPTDTQYF.

This clonotype was seen only once. The chain combines TRBV7-2 with TRBJ2-5, with D tentatively TRBD2 (5 bases). Trimming removed 3 bases at V and 7 bases at J, with 9 bases between. Germline CDR1 is SGHTA and CDR2 is FQGNSA. The CDR3 runs to 12 residues. CDR3 nucleotides: TGTGCCAGCAGCTTTCCGAGCGGGACCCAGTACTTC. Encoded protein: CASSFPSGTQYF. Together with reference TRBV7-2 and TRBJ2-5, the CDR3 gives the full variable domain: GAGVSQSPSNKVTEKGKDVELRCDPISGHTALYWYRQSLGQGLEFLIYFQGNSAPDKSGLPSDRFSAERTGGSVSTLTIQRTQQEDSAVYLCASSFPSGTQYFGPGTRLLVL.

The genes are TRBV29-1 and TRBJ2-7, with a possible D match to TRBD2 (6 bases). V was cut by 4 bases and J by 2 bases, with 9 bases left in between. Germline values: CDR1 SQVTM, CDR2 ANQGSEA. The CDR3 loop spans 12 amino acids. The DNA for the CDR3 is TGCAGCGTTGGCGGGGAACCCTACGAGCAGTACTTC. Translation gives CSVGGEPYEQYF.

The table lists this clonotype with a few counts. This rearrangement joins TRBV28 to TRBJ2-1, with TRBD2 as a possible D gene (5 bases). V dropped 3 bases and J dropped 0 bases, with 12 bases sitting between them. CDR1 is MDHEN, CDR2 SYDVKM, per germline. This CDR3 has 16 amino acids. CDR3 DNA: TGTGCCAGCAGTTTGGGGAGCGGTAGCTCCTACAATGAGCAGTTCTTC. Amino acids: CASSLGSGSSYNEQFF.

The chain links TRBV6-1 to TRBJ2-7; possible D gene TRBD1, 6 bases. CDR1 is MNHNS, CDR2 SASEGT, per germline. This CDR3 contains 16 residues. The ends were cut back, 6 bases at V and 1 base at J, with 19 bases in the middle. The CDR3 loop reads CASRRGAQGESYEQYF. In DNA, the CDR3 is TGTGCCAGCAGGAGAGGGGCACAGGGAGAATCCTACGAGCAGTACTTC.

The chain recombines TRBV11-2 with TRBJ2-7, with D tentatively TRBD1 (5 bases). V was clipped by 5 bases and J by 3 bases, with 26 bases between them. CDR3 size: 18 residues. Germline V CDR1 and CDR2: SGHAT, FQNNGV. DNA for the CDR3: TGTGCCAGCAGCAATGGGGCCCGGAGACTCGTTACCAACTACGAGCAGTACTTC. Translation: CASSNGARRLVTNYEQYF.

In its sample, this clonotype was seen a few times. The rearrangement links TRBV20-1 to TRBJ2-2; TRBD2 matches 8 bases. Germline values: CDR1 DFQATT, CDR2 SNEGSKA (reference sequence). The CDR3 spans 15 residues. With V trimmed by 6 bases and J by 5 bases, 11 bases remained unmatched. DNA for the CDR3: TGCAGTGCCCTCCCCGGGGTAGCGGGAACCGGGGAGCTGTTTTTT. Protein sequence: CSALPGVAGTGELFF.

This clonotype was observed a few times. The chain combines TRBV28 with TRBJ1-6; D is unclear. The germline V and J ends were trimmed by 7 bases and 5 bases, with 12 bases remaining between them. Looked up from germline, CDR1 is MDHEN and CDR2 is SYDVKM. CDR3 length: 14 residues. CDR3: CASNLHQNNSPLHF. The DNA for the CDR3 is TGTGCCAGCAACCTACACCAGAATAATTCACCCCTCCACTTT.

J is TRBJ2-3 and V is TRBV6-5, with D possibly matching TRBD2 (6 bases). Germline lookup yields CDR1 MNHEY and CDR2 SVGAGI. There are 17 residues in the CDR3. Deletions cut 0 bases from V and 2 bases from J, with 15 bases between. The CDR3 DNA sequence: TGTGCCAGCAGTTACTCGAGTGTTGGGACTCCCACAGATACGCAGTATTTT. It specifies CASSYSSVGTPTDTQYF.

Turning to this clonotype: This may be a read error, as it is one base from a much larger clone. This rearrangement joins TRBV2 to TRBJ2-5; TRBD2 matches at 13 bases. Germline V gene lookup returns CDR1 SNHLY and CDR2 FYNNEI. The CDR3 totals 15 residues. With V trimmed by 4 bases and J by 9 bases, 8 bases remained unmatched. In DNA form, the CDR3 reads TGTGCCAGCAGTGGTACACTAGCGGGGGGGGAGGCCCAGTACTTC. Protein sequence: CASSGTLAGGEAQYF.

The chain combines TRBV20-1 with TRBJ1-1; the D gene is possibly TRBD1 (6 bases). V was shortened by 0 bases and J by 10 bases, with 27 bases between the two germline ends. CDR3 length: 17 amino acids. Germline V gene lookup returns CDR1 DFQATT and CDR2 SNEGSKA (reference sequence). CDR3 DNA: TGCAGTGCTAGAGATCTGGGGGGGACAACCGCCCGGGTATCAGCTTTCTTT. Encoded protein: CSARDLGGTTARVSAFF.

The chain recombines TRBV20-1 with TRBJ2-3; D gene ambiguous. The CDR3 is 13 amino acids. The germline CDR1 and CDR2 sequences are DFQATT and SNEGSKA (reference sequence). V was shortened by 4 bases and J by 7 bases, with 15 bases between the two germline ends. The CDR3 is CSAILVNSNTQYF. CDR3 nucleotides: TGCAGTGCTATTTTGGTGAACTCTAATACGCAGTATTTT.

The chain couples TRBV7-4 to TRBJ2-1; the match to TRBD2 covers 9 bases. V was clipped by 4 bases and J by 9 bases; unmatched bases: 16. The CDR3 contains 17 residues. The germline V gene has CDR1 SGHVT and CDR2 SQSDAQ. CDR3 amino acids: CASSSSGVGRASGEQFF. The CDR3 bases are TGTGCCAGCAGCTCTAGCGGGGTAGGGCGGGCCTCAGGTGAGCAGTTCTTC.

The V call is TRBV29-1, the J call TRBJ1-1, with a tentative D call TRBD1 (6 bases). V lost 5 bases and J 11 bases, leaving 18 bases between the germline ends. In germline, CDR1 is SQVTM, CDR2 ANQGSEA. CDR3 size: 12 residues. CDR3 loop: CSVPAGGLEAFF. Here the CDR3 DNA reads TGCAGCGTTCCTGCGGGGGGGCTGGAGGCTTTCTTT.

This clonotype appeared a few times. V is TRBV7-2 and J is TRBJ1-4; D might be TRBD1 (5 bases). The CDR3 totals 15 residues. Trimming took off 1 base at V and 8 bases at J, with 14 bases between the two ends. Germline CDR1 and CDR2: SGHTA and FQGNSA. This CDR3 is CASSLESRAGEKLFF. The CDR3 bases are TGTGCCAGCAGCTTAGAATCCAGGGCGGGAGAAAAACTGTTTTTT.

In DNA, the CDR3 is TGTGCCAGCAGCTCCATCGGGGACCCCCCCGGAAAACTGTTTTTT. It specifies CASSSIGDPPGKLFF. The V call is TRBV11-2, the J call TRBJ1-4; D possibly corresponds to TRBD1 (5 bases). Germline V lookup: CDR1 SGHAT, CDR2 FQNNGV. The CDR3 spans 15 residues. V was trimmed by 4 bases and J by 10 bases, leaving 19 bases between them.

This clonotype has ten or more counts. The chain has TRBV28 and TRBJ2-5, with 10 positions matching TRBD2. Trimming took 2 bases from V and 2 from J; bases not matched to a gene: 2. The CDR3 runs to 15 residues. Germline assignment: CDR1 MDHEN and CDR2 SYDVKM. In nucleotides, the CDR3 is TGTGCCAGCAGTTTAATTAGCGGGGGGCAAGAGACCCAGTACTTC. This encodes CASSLISGGQETQYF.